The 30 T cell receptor beta chains given below trace back to one sample, sequenced in a study of T-cell reconstitution after alpha-beta-depleted transplantation in children. Preparing the TCRbeta library involved the use of unique molecular identifiers. TCRdb reprocessed the PCR reads via MiXCR and lists one record per CDR3 protein. The profile shows a few hundred thousand distinct CDR3 sequences, roughly 10% of them singletons. Here the sequenced sample was PBMCs from the stem cell graft donor, taken from the stem cell graft. These receptors were obtained from a human donor who donated a stem cell graft to a child with acute myeloid leukemia.

This chain connects TRBV12-3 or TRBV12-4 to TRBJ2-1, with D perhaps matching TRBD2 (6 bases). Trimming shortened V by 4 bases and J by 4 bases, and 11 bases separated the two germline ends. The CDR3 runs to 14 residues. This CDR3 is CASSSAGYYNEQFF. For the CDR3, the DNA is TGTGCCAGCAGTTCAGCGGGTTATTACAATGAGCAGTTCTTC.

This clonotype turned up a few times. The chain combines TRBV20-1 with TRBJ2-2; no clear D gene. This CDR3 is built from 12 residues. Germline loops: CDR1 DFQATT, CDR2 SNEGSKA (reference sequence). V dropped 2 bases and J dropped 3 bases, with 4 bases sitting between them. CDR3 nucleotides: TGCAGTGCTAGACCAGACACCGGGGAGCTGTTTTTT. Translating gives CSARPDTGELFF.

The chain combines TRBV20-1 with TRBJ1-1; D is undetermined. Trimming removed 1 base from V and 4 bases from J, with 7 bases in between. The CDR3 spans 12 residues. CDR1 and CDR2 (germline): DFQATT, SNEGSKA (reference sequence). The CDR3 region has the DNA TGCAGTGCTAGAGGAGTGGCCACTGAAGCTTTCTTT. Translation: CSARGVATEAFF.

This chain joins TRBV29-1 and TRBJ2-5; TRBD2 matches 10 bases. V gave up 7 bases and J gave up 9 bases; unmatched junction bases: 14. The CDR3 totals 14 residues. Germline CDR1 is SQVTM and CDR2 is ANQGSEA. The CDR3 sequence: CSGIAGGPGGAQYF. Written as DNA, the CDR3 is TGCAGCGGTATAGCGGGGGGCCCTGGGGGGGCCCAGTACTTC.

CDR3 DNA: TGCGCCAGCGCCCCGAGTCAGGGGGCTCACTATGGCTACACCTTC. Translation gives CASAPSQGAHYGYTF. The chain has TRBV5-1 and TRBJ1-2; TRBD1 matches at 8 bases. The J segment lost 3 bases and the V segment lost 7 bases, leaving 11 bases of the junction unmatched. There are 15 residues in the CDR3. Germline values: CDR1 SGHRS, CDR2 YFSETQ.

CDR3 protein: CASSPPGTGLSGANVLTF. CDR3 DNA sequence: TGTGCCAGCAGCCCCCCCGGGACAGGCCTCTCTGGGGCCAACGTCCTGACTTTC. This chain links TRBV7-3 with TRBJ2-6; 8 bases fit TRBD1. J gave up 0 bases and V 5 bases, and 9 bases lay outside the gene matches. The V gene's germline CDR1 is SGHTA and CDR2 FQGTGA. CDR3 length: 18 amino acids.

V usage is TRBV12-3 or TRBV12-4 and J usage is TRBJ2-5; 10 nucleotides match TRBD1. This CDR3 region has 16 residues. Germline trimming cut 6 bases from V and 1 base from J; bases unmatched to any gene: 8. In DNA form, the CDR3 reads TGTGCCAGCAGACCCCGGACAGGGGGAATCCAAGAGACCCAGTACTTC. Translating gives CASRPRTGGIQETQYF.

The genes are TRBV6-5 and TRBJ2-1; TRBD1 aligns across 11 bases. Germline V gene data show CDR1 as MNHEY and CDR2 as SVGAGI. This CDR3 has 15 amino acids. Trimming removed 8 bases from V and 3 bases from J; junction bases left unmatched: 6. CDR3 nucleotides: TGTGCCAGCCGTTCGGACAGGGGGCTCTACAATGAGCAGTTCTTC. It codes for CASRSDRGLYNEQFF.

This clonotype was recorded a few times. The V and J genes are TRBV15 and TRBJ2-2; a possible D gene is TRBD1 (6 bases). The CDR3 spans 17 residues. V lost 2 bases to trimming and J lost 1 base, with 14 bases between them. Germline lookup yields CDR1 LNHNV and CDR2 YYDKDF (reference sequence). Written as DNA, the CDR3 is TGTGCCACCAGCAGACCCGGACAGAGCCTGAACACCGGGGAGCTGTTTTTT. Translating it yields CATSRPGQSLNTGELFF.

CDR3: CAISESTLRGGRILIHEQYV. In DNA, the CDR3 is TGTGCCATCAGTGAGTCGACGTTACGGGGGGGCCGAATACTTATCCACGAGCAGTACGTC. This chain connects TRBV10-3 to TRBJ2-7, with 8 bases fitting TRBD2. This CDR3 contains 20 residues. V lost 0 bases and J lost 5; bases outside the gene matches: 21. Germline V gives CDR1 ENHRY, CDR2 SYGVKD.

The rearrangement joins TRBV20-1 to TRBJ2-3, with D unresolved. This CDR3 contains 15 residues. The germline V gene encodes CDR1 DFQATT and CDR2 SNEGSKA (reference sequence). Trimming stripped 0 bases from V and 5 bases from J, with 15 bases between. The CDR3, as DNA: TGCAGTGCTAGAGATCTTCAGGAGTATATAGATACGCAGTATTTT. Protein sequence: CSARDLQEYIDTQYF.

Ten or more counts support this clonotype. The V and J genes are TRBV6-1 and TRBJ2-5, with a weak D call TRBD2 (5 bases). CDR1 and CDR2 from the germline V gene are MNHNS and SASEGT. V lost 1 base and J 5 bases, leaving 14 bases between the germline ends. The CDR3 has 15 amino acids. Here the CDR3 reads CASSEVDGGGETQYF. Here the CDR3 DNA reads TGTGCCAGCAGTGAAGTCGACGGAGGTGGGGAGACCCAGTACTTC.

This clonotype was picked up many times. This chain links TRBV7-2 with TRBJ2-7; 10 bases map to TRBD1. Germline V gene data show CDR1 as SGHTA and CDR2 as FQGNSA. The length of the CDR3 is 12 residues. J lost 8 bases, V lost 5 bases, and 3 bases had no gene match. The CDR3 DNA sequence: TGTGCCAGCAGCGACAGGGGGCGCAAGCAGTACTTC. Residues: CASSDRGRKQYF.

This clonotype has a handful of counts. The chain has TRBV6-2 or TRBV6-3 and TRBJ2-7, with D perhaps TRBD1 or TRBD2 (7 bases each). Germline CDR1 is MNHEY and CDR2 is SVGEGT. This CDR3 is built from 14 residues. V was shortened by 6 bases and J by 1 base, with 13 bases between the two germline ends. The CDR3 loop reads CASSRGDSSYEQYF. Written as DNA, the CDR3 is TGTGCCAGCAGCCGGGGGGACAGTTCCTACGAGCAGTACTTC.

This clonotype came up a few times. The V call is TRBV7-2, the J call TRBJ1-2; the match to TRBD1 covers 11 bases. After removal of 8 bases from V and 4 bases from J, the junction contained 9 bases not matched to a gene. The CDR3 totals 15 residues. Germline V CDR1 and CDR2: SGHTA, FQGNSA. CDR3 protein: CASRTTGTGGYGYTF. CDR3 DNA sequence: TGTGCCAGCCGGACGACCGGGACAGGGGGCTATGGCTACACCTTC.

There are a few counts of this clonotype. The chain has TRBV20-1 and TRBJ2-5, with 13 bases that match TRBD2. CDR1 is DFQATT and CDR2 is SNEGSKA in the germline V gene (reference sequence). V shed 3 bases, J shed 5 bases, and the junction held 3 bases outside the gene matches. The CDR3 totals 14 residues. The CDR3 DNA follows: TGCAGTGCTAGCTTACTAGCGGGAGGGGAGACCCAGTACTTC. Translation: CSASLLAGGETQYF.

In this sample, this clonotype turned up a few times. V usage is TRBV7-2 and J usage is TRBJ2-5; D is unresolved. With 5 bases removed from V and 4 bases from J, the gap between germline ends came to 11 bases. Germline CDR1 SGHTA, CDR2 FQGNSA. The CDR3 sequence is 13 residues long. The CDR3 sequence is CASSNWYRETQYF. DNA of the CDR3: TGTGCCAGCAGCAATTGGTACCGAGAGACCCAGTACTTC.

At least ten counts were recorded for this clonotype. The chain recombines TRBV20-1 with TRBJ2-3; 10 nucleotides align to TRBD2. From germline, CDR1 is DFQATT and CDR2 SNEGSKA (reference sequence). There are 14 residues in the CDR3. J was trimmed by 1 base and V by 6 bases; bases with no gene match: 4. The CDR3 loop is CSALAGVGTDTQYF. CDR3 nucleotide sequence: TGCAGTGCCCTAGCGGGAGTGGGCACAGATACGCAGTATTTT.

This rearrangement joins TRBV10-3 to TRBJ2-1; TRBD1 might be the D (5 bases). The CDR3 is made up of 14 amino acids. Trimming cost V 6 bases and J 5 bases, with 14 bases left between them. Germline CDR1 reads ENHRY; CDR2 reads SYGVKD. This CDR3 is CAIRADRIDNEQFF. CDR3 coding DNA: TGTGCCATCAGGGCCGACAGAATCGACAATGAGCAGTTCTTC.

This clonotype was counted a few times. A much larger clone is a single base away; this may be a read error. The gene calls are TRBV5-1 and TRBJ2-5; D uncertain. Between the trimmed V and J ends, which lost 3 bases and 3 bases, there was a span of 3 bases. Germline CDR1 and CDR2: SGHRS and YFSETQ. CDR3 length: 11 amino acids. Here the CDR3 reads CASSWKETQYF. In DNA, the CDR3 is TGCGCCAGCAGCTGGAAAGAGACCCAGTACTTC.

This sequence joins TRBV18 and TRBJ2-7, with a weak D call TRBD1 (5 bases). With 5 bases removed from V and 3 bases from J, the gap between germline ends came to 11 bases. CDR1 is KGHSH and CDR2 is LQKENI in the germline V gene. The length of the CDR3 is 13 residues. The CDR3 DNA follows: TGTGCCAGCTCAAGCCTCGACAGCTACGAGCAGTACTTC. As protein: CASSSLDSYEQYF. The full variable domain, its missing parts supplied by reference TRBV18 and TRBJ2-7, is NAGVMQNPRHLVRRRGQEARLRCSPMKGHSHVYWYRQLPEEGLKFMVYLQKENIIDESGMPKERFSAEFPKEGPSILRIQQVVRGDSAAYFCASSSLDSYEQYFGPGTRLTVT.

This clonotype was detected a few times. CDR3 nucleotides: TGTGCCAGCTCACCACAGCGGGAGGCCTACAATGAGCAGTTCTTC. It yields the protein CASSPQREAYNEQFF. The chain combines TRBV18 with TRBJ2-1, with 9 bases matching TRBD2. The CDR3 totals 15 residues. V shed 1 base, J shed 2 bases, and the junction held 0 bases outside the gene matches. CDR1 and CDR2 (germline): KGHSH, LQKENI.

This chain uses TRBV13 with TRBJ2-3; 8 bases fit TRBD2. The germline V gene encodes CDR1 PRHDT and CDR2 FYEKMQ (reference sequence). This CDR3 is built from 16 residues. V shed 6 bases and J 5 bases; nucleotides not matched to a gene: 13. CDR3: CASSREEAGDRDTQYF. Written as DNA, the CDR3 is TGTGCCAGCAGTCGGGAAGAAGCGGGAGATCGAGATACGCAGTATTTT.

In its sample, this clonotype was seen many times. The CDR3 DNA sequence: TGTGCCAGCAGCTACCGGGACTACCCCAGTGAGCAGTTCTTC. This codes for CASSYRDYPSEQFF. The chain employs TRBV11-3 and TRBJ2-1, with TRBD2 matching over 7 bases. CDR1 is SGHNT, CDR2 YENEEA, per germline. V lost 4 bases to trimming and J lost 9 bases; unmatched junction nucleotides: 9. This CDR3 has 14 residues.

This clonotype was seen many times. The chain employs TRBV6-2 or TRBV6-3 and TRBJ1-1; D may be TRBD1 (6 bases). From germline, CDR1 is MNHEY and CDR2 SVGEGT. The CDR3 spans 14 residues. V was clipped by 6 bases and J by 1 base, with 12 bases between them. CDR3 protein: CASRLGQPNTEAFF. DNA of the CDR3: TGTGCCAGCAGGCTCGGACAGCCGAACACTGAAGCTTTCTTT.

Only a few counts were recorded for this clonotype. The V gene is TRBV5-6, the J gene TRBJ2-7; D is perhaps TRBD1 (6 bases). Trimming pared 4 bases from V and 0 bases from J, leaving 11 bases between. Germline V CDR1 and CDR2: SGHDT, YYEEEE. The CDR3 runs to 14 residues. CDR3 in amino acids: CASSEQGFSYEQYF. The CDR3 bases are TGTGCCAGCAGCGAACAGGGATTCTCCTACGAGCAGTACTTC.

This clonotype was found a few times. V usage is TRBV20-1 and J usage is TRBJ2-7; 7 bases map to TRBD2. The ends lost 0 bases at V and 2 bases at J; junction bases unmatched: 10. The CDR3 extends over 16 amino acids. Germline V gene lookup returns CDR1 DFQATT and CDR2 SNEGSKA (reference sequence). CDR3 in DNA: TGCAGTGCTAGAGACGCCTTCGGGACTAACCCCTACGAGCAGTACTTC. Its translation: CSARDAFGTNPYEQYF.

V is TRBV11-2 and J is TRBJ2-5; D may be TRBD1 (6 bases). Germline assignment: CDR1 SGHAT and CDR2 FQNNGV. CDR3 length: 12 residues. Trimming pared 8 bases from V and 5 bases from J, leaving 12 bases between. The CDR3 protein is CASDTRGETQYF. CDR3 nucleotides: TGTGCCAGCGACACAAGGGGGGAGACCCAGTACTTC.

The V call is TRBV20-1, the J call TRBJ2-7; a weak D match, TRBD2 (5 bases). CDR1 is DFQATT, CDR2 SNEGSKA, per germline (reference sequence). Between the trimmed V and J ends, which lost 6 bases and 2 bases, there was a span of 20 bases. The CDR3 contains 15 residues. In DNA, the CDR3 is TGCAGTGCCACAGCACCAGCGGTTTCACCCTACGAGCAGTACTTC. Its translation is CSATAPAVSPYEQYF.

This clonotype was seen a few times. This chain uses TRBV29-1 with TRBJ2-7, with 7 positions matching TRBD1. With 4 bases clipped from V and 4 bases from J, the junction kept 1 base outside the gene matches. The CDR3 extends over 11 amino acids. Germline V lookup: CDR1 SQVTM, CDR2 ANQGSEA. CDR3 sequence: CSVGDSYEQYV. The DNA of the CDR3 is TGCAGCGTTGGGGACAGTTACGAGCAGTACGTC.